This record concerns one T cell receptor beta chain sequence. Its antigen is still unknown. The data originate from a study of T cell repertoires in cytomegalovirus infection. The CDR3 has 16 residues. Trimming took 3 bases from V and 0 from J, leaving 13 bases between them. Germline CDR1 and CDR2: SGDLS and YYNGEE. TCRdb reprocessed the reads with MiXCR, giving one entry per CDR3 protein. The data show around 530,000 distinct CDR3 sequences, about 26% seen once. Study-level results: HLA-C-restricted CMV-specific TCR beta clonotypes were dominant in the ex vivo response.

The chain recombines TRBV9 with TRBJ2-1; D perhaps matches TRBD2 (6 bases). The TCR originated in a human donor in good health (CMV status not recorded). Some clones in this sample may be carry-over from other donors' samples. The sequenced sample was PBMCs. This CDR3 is CASSAEAGASYNEQFF. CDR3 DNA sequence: TGTGCCAGCAGCGCGGAAGCGGGCGCCTCCTACAATGAGCAGTTCTTC.